Below, 19 T cell receptor beta chains from the same sample are listed, as sequenced in a study of post-analysis software for immune sequencing data (dated by TCRdb to between 2014 and 2017). What the research found in general, with its limitations: Significantly higher frequencies in patients than in controls were found for roughly 5 TRBV segments, including TRBV5-6, TRBV5-1 and TRBV20-1.

Their antigens are not known. Libraries came from PCR. Reads for this sample came from an Illumina HiSeq 2500. Unique molecular identifiers were incorporated into TCR beta cDNA libraries to reduce PCR and sequencing biases. TCRdb ran its own pipeline on the public reads, namely fastp trimming at Q25 and MiXCR clone calling, and kept in-frame beta chains. When rows share a CDR3 protein, they turn into one entry using the most common DNA and genes. The table for this sample lists some 260,000 distinct CDR3 sequences; 36% of them were counted only once. The ten largest clones represent 4% to 5.5% of the sample. Source material: blood. These receptor sequences come from a girl aged 5-17 years with multiple sclerosis.

This clonotype turned up a few times. The gene calls are TRBV7-3 and TRBJ2-1; 8 bases match TRBD2. Unmatched junction bases numbered 4, after V lost 1 base and J lost 5 bases. Germline V gene lookup returns CDR1 SGHTA and CDR2 FQGTGA. This CDR3 comprises 15 residues. The CDR3, as DNA: TGTGCCAGCAGCTTAAGTCTAGCGGGCCACAATGAGCAGTTCTTC. This gives the protein CASSLSLAGHNEQFF.

This clonotype has a count of ten or more. The rearrangement links TRBV18 to TRBJ2-1; 8 bases match TRBD1. Trimming at V came to 2 bases and at J to 6 bases, leaving 12 bases not matched to a gene. The CDR3 runs 17 residues. Germline values: CDR1 KGHSH, CDR2 LQKENI. The CDR3 DNA sequence: TGTGCCAGCTCACCATGGGCTGCGACAGGGGTGCCCAATGAGCAGTTCTTC. Protein sequence: CASSPWAATGVPNEQFF.

The chain employs TRBV20-1 and TRBJ1-5; 7 bases line up with TRBD1. Germline CDR1 reads DFQATT; CDR2 reads SNEGSKA (reference sequence). The CDR3 sequence is 16 residues long. V shed 0 bases, J shed 11 bases, and the junction held 16 bases outside the gene matches. The CDR3 DNA reads as TGCAGTGCTAGAGATCGGGGGACAGCCGCCGAAAGGACCCAGCATTTT. Protein: CSARDRGTAAERTQHF.

In its sample, this clonotype was seen many times. The chain recombines TRBV4-1 with TRBJ2-4, with 15 bases lining up with TRBD2. The CDR3 contains 16 residues. After removal of 5 bases from V and 5 bases from J, the junction contained 4 bases not matched to a gene. CDR1 and CDR2 (germline): MGHRA, YSYEKL. CDR3 sequence (DNA): TGCGCCAGCAGCTCCGGACTAGCGGGGGGGCAAAACATTCAGTACTTC. Protein: CASSSGLAGGQNIQYF.

This clonotype was seen at least ten times. The V gene is TRBV12-3 or TRBV12-4, the J gene TRBJ2-4; possibly TRBD1 for D (5 bases). CDR3 length: 15 amino acids. V shed 6 bases and J shed 4 bases, with 16 bases lying between them. This CDR3 reads CASSTPWGRKNIQYF. The CDR3 nucleotides are TGTGCCAGCAGCACCCCCTGGGGCAGGAAAAACATTCAGTACTTC.

This clonotype appeared a few times. This chain links TRBV7-2 with TRBJ2-7; D unresolved. The CDR3 runs to 14 residues. With 6 bases removed from V and 0 bases from J, the gap between germline ends came to 12 bases. Germline CDR1 reads SGHTA; CDR2 reads FQGNSA. The CDR3 coding sequence is TGTGCCAGCAGTTCCTCGGGCGGCTCCTACGAGCAGTACTTC. It codes for CASSSSGGSYEQYF.

The CDR3 DNA reads TGTGCCAGCAGCGCCCGGCAGGTGGGATCGAACACCGGGGAGCTGTTTTTT. It codes for CASSARQVGSNTGELFF. V is TRBV7-6 and J is TRBJ2-2; D not resolved. Germline V gene data show CDR1 as SGHVS and CDR2 as FNYEAQ. This CDR3 has 17 residues. Between the trimmed V and J ends, which lost 5 bases and 0 bases, there was a span of 16 bases. Variable domain in full (rest from reference TRBV7-6 and TRBJ2-2): GAGVSQSPRYKVTKRGQDVALRCDPISGHVSLYWYRQALGQGPEFLTYFNYEAQQDKSGLPNDRFSAERPEGSISTLTIQRTEQRDSAMYRCASSARQVGSNTGELFFGEGSRLTVL.

This clonotype showed up just a few times. The chain couples TRBV27 to TRBJ1-1, with 7 bases fitting TRBD1. Unmatched junction bases numbered 8, after V lost 6 bases and J lost 1 base. CDR3 size: 15 residues. The germline CDR1 and CDR2 sequences are MNHEY and SMNVEV (reference sequence). The CDR3 region has the DNA TGTGCCAGCAGAGGGAAGACAGGGACGAACACTGAAGCTTTCTTT. It encodes CASRGKTGTNTEAFF.

The rearrangement uses TRBV10-3 and TRBJ1-5, with TRBD1 identical over 8 bases. V shed 5 bases and J 5 bases; nucleotides not matched to a gene: 2. The CDR3 spans 13 residues. The germline CDR1 and CDR2 sequences are ENHRY and SYGVKD. This chain's CDR3 is CAISQQGDQPQHF. DNA of the CDR3: TGTGCCATCAGTCAACAGGGGGATCAGCCCCAGCATTTT.

To note about this clonotype: A much more abundant neighbour one base away suggests this may be a read error. This rearrangement joins TRBV2 to TRBJ2-3, with D possibly being TRBD1 or TRBD2 (5 bases each). The CDR3 covers 15 residues. Germline V gene sequence: CDR1 SNHLY, CDR2 FYNNEI. With 3 bases removed from V and 3 bases from J, the gap between germline ends came to 13 bases. CDR3 bases: TGTGCCAGCAGTGAGGCAGGGAGAACTACAGATACGCAGTATTTT. It specifies CASSEAGRTTDTQYF.

With respect to this clonotype: This may be a read error, as it is one base from a much larger clone. V usage is TRBV5-1 and J usage is TRBJ2-3; 9 bases agree with TRBD1. Germline trimming cut 7 bases from V and 4 bases from J; bases unmatched to any gene: 4. Germline values: CDR1 SGHRS, CDR2 YFSETQ. The CDR3 contains 13 residues. The CDR3, as DNA: TGCGCCAGCGGCCGACAGGGGGCAGATACGCAGTATTTT. Encoded protein: CASGRQGADTQYF.

This clonotype came up a few times. The chain links TRBV6-6 to TRBJ1-5; 8 bases line up with TRBD1. Looked up from germline, CDR1 is MNHNY and CDR2 is SVGAGI (reference sequence). This CDR3 contains 14 residues. V shed 6 bases and J 7 bases; nucleotides not matched to a gene: 8. DNA of the CDR3: TGTGCCAGCAGCTCGCAGGGGGCGGCACAGCCCCAGCATTTT. Protein: CASSSQGAAQPQHF.

This clonotype was seen only a few times. The rearrangement joins TRBV5-1 to TRBJ1-1, with D tentatively TRBD1 (5 bases). CDR3 length: 16 residues. Trimming cost V 4 bases and J 0 bases, with 16 bases left between them. Germline V gene data show CDR1 as SGHRS and CDR2 as YFSETQ. In nucleotides, the CDR3 is TGCGCCAGCAGCCGGACCCCCCCGGGACTGAACACTGAAGCTTTCTTT. This encodes CASSRTPPGLNTEAFF.

The rearrangement joins TRBV9 to TRBJ2-5; the D gene is possibly TRBD2 (6 bases). Looked up from germline, CDR1 is SGDLS and CDR2 is YYNGEE. The V end was cut by 4 bases, the J end by 1 base, with 11 bases between. The CDR3 is 14 residues long. CDR3 bases: TGTGCCAGCAGCCTCTACGGGGGCCAAGAGACCCAGTACTTC. Protein product: CASSLYGGQETQYF.

This clonotype was seen ten or more times. The rearrangement joins TRBV6-1 to TRBJ1-5; D might be TRBD1 (5 bases). The CDR3 has 13 amino acids. The germline V gene encodes CDR1 MNHNS and CDR2 SASEGT. Trimming pared 11 bases from V and 7 bases from J, leaving 18 bases between. The CDR3 protein is CALSGEGRQPQHF. DNA for the CDR3: TGTGCCCTCTCCGGGGAGGGGAGGCAGCCCCAGCATTTT.

V and J are TRBV7-6 and TRBJ1-2; TRBD1 matches 7 bases. V gave up 5 bases and J gave up 3 bases; unmatched junction bases: 15. CDR1 and CDR2 from the germline V gene are SGHVS and FNYEAQ. The CDR3 length is 17 residues. The CDR3 bases are TGTGCCAGCAGCCCTCGAGGAGGGGGCGCCAGATACTATGGCTACACCTTC. This translates into CASSPRGGGARYYGYTF.

This clonotype was observed many times. J is TRBJ2-2 and V is TRBV7-9; D may be TRBD1 (5 bases). Trimming left V 5 bases short and J 6 bases short, with 10 bases between. This CDR3 region has 13 residues. Germline assignment: CDR1 SEHNR and CDR2 FQNEAQ (reference sequence). The CDR3 nucleotides read TGTGCCAGCAGCACGGACAATGCCGGGGAGCTGTTTTTT. This codes for CASSTDNAGELFF. Filled out from reference TRBV7-9 and TRBJ2-2, the complete variable domain reads DTGVSQNPRHKITKRGQNVTFRCDPISEHNRLYWYRQTLGQGPEFLTYFQNEAQLEKSRLLSDRFSAERPKGSFSTLEIQRTEQGDSAMYLCASSTDNAGELFFGEGSRLTVL.

This clonotype occurred a few times. Germline and junction disagree at one end, which may indicate a read error. This chain uses TRBV7-2 with TRBJ2-1; tentatively, D is TRBD2 (6 bases). The CDR3 spans 16 residues. CDR1 SGHTA and CDR2 FQGNSA come from the germline V gene. Written as DNA, the CDR3 is TGTGCCAGCAGCTTAGCTGGGACTCAATCCTACAGTGAGCAGTTCTTC. Translating gives CASSLAGTQSYSEQFF.

The genes are TRBV5-1 and TRBJ2-1; D possibly corresponds to TRBD2 (6 bases). The CDR3 length is 16 residues. The ends were cut back, 4 bases at V and 5 bases at J, with 19 bases in the middle. Germline CDR1 and CDR2: SGHRS and YFSETQ. In DNA, the CDR3 is TGCGCCAGCAGCCCTCCCGGGGCGGGATCCCACAATGAGCAGTTCTTC. Protein: CASSPPGAGSHNEQFF.